This T cell receptor beta chain appears in the sequencing data of a study of CD8 T cells in ankylosing spondylitis. TCRdb reprocessed the 5' RACE reads via MiXCR and lists one record per CDR3 protein. The repertoire consists of roughly 140,000 distinct CDR3 sequences, with around 42% occurring once and the leading ten covering nearly 15%. The study, taken as a whole, reports: As reported, disease-linked clones showed significant enrichment in matched ankylosing spondylitis synovial fluid.

As concerns this clonotype: Its antigen remains unknown.

CDR1 DFQATT and CDR2 SNEGSKA come from the germline V gene (reference sequence). The germline V and J ends were trimmed by 5 bases and 2 bases, with 12 bases remaining between them. This CDR3 comprises 13 residues. The sequenced material came from synovial fluid, either unsorted or a sorted T cell fraction (not recorded which). J is TRBJ2-5 and V is TRBV20-1, with D perhaps matching TRBD1 or TRBD2 (5 bases each). This clonotype originated in a male donor with ankylosing spondylitis. As DNA, the CDR3 is TGCAGTGCTGGGGGTTGGTCACAAGAGACCCAGTACTTC. The encoded protein is CSAGGWSQETQYF.